These 31 T cell receptor beta chains were all obtained from the same sample, sequenced in a study of cytomegalovirus exposure and HLA in healthy donors. The repertoire was sequenced with immunoSEQ multiplex PCR; TCRdb's copy has only in-frame clones and lacks some. The sample has tens of thousands of clones, about 94% seen once; the top ten hold less than 1.5%. The sequenced material came from PBMCs. The receptors shown here come from a woman aged 30 to 39 in good health and CMV-seropositive.

The rearrangement uses TRBV30 and TRBJ2-7; TRBD1 might be the D (5 bases). Per germline, CDR1 GTSNPN and CDR2 SVGIG (reference sequence). The CDR3 covers 12 residues. Deletions cut 1 base from V and 3 bases from J, with 7 bases between. The DNA of the CDR3 is TGTGCCTGGAGTGGGGGCCTCTACGAGCAGTACTTC. Amino acids: CAWSGGLYEQYF.

The chain recombines TRBV19 with TRBJ1-2; a possible D gene is TRBD1 (6 bases). The CDR3 runs 14 residues. Germline values: CDR1 LNHDA, CDR2 SQIVND (reference sequence). V was pared by 7 bases and J by 7 bases, with 19 bases between. CDR3 loop: CASTPRQGSVGYTF. CDR3 in DNA: TGTGCCAGTACCCCGAGGCAGGGGAGTGTTGGCTACACCTTC.

The chain links TRBV7-2 to TRBJ2-3, with 10 bases lining up with TRBD2. V was clipped by 6 bases and J by 5 bases; unmatched bases: 17. Germline CDR1 reads SGHTA; CDR2 reads FQGNSA. The CDR3 is 18 amino acids. This CDR3 is CASSPKGLAGVRGDTQYF. The DNA for the CDR3 is TGTGCCAGCAGTCCAAAGGGGCTAGCGGGAGTTAGAGGAGATACGCAGTATTTT.

This sequence joins TRBV4-2 and TRBJ1-3, with D possibly matching TRBD1 (6 bases). Trimming stripped 2 bases from V and 2 bases from J, with 10 bases between. The CDR3 covers 15 residues. Germline V gives CDR1 LGHNA, CDR2 YNFKEQ. CDR3 DNA: TGTGCCAGCAGCCAAACACAGGGAACTGGAAACACCATATATTTT. Its translation is CASSQTQGTGNTIYF.

The chain combines TRBV6-1 with TRBJ1-2; TRBD1 might be the D (5 bases). CDR3 length: 15 amino acids. Trimming shortened V by 6 bases and J by 3 bases, and 17 bases separated the two germline ends. Germline V gives CDR1 MNHNS, CDR2 SASEGT. For the CDR3, the DNA is TGTGCCAGCAGGCCCAGGGTCGGTACTTACTATGGCTACACCTTC. Translation gives CASRPRVGTYYGYTF.

CDR3 sequence reads: CASSSRPGDSEAFF. For the CDR3, the DNA is TGTGCCAGCAGTTCCAGACCAGGGGACAGTGAAGCTTTCTTT. The chain links TRBV28 to TRBJ1-1, with TRBD1 matching 7 bases. V shed 4 bases and J 7 bases; nucleotides not matched to a gene: 9. CDR1 is MDHEN, CDR2 SYDVKM, per germline. The CDR3 covers 14 residues.

The chain has TRBV28 and TRBJ1-4; D may be TRBD1 (5 bases). The germline V gene encodes CDR1 MDHEN and CDR2 SYDVKM. V was shortened by 6 bases and J by 3 bases, with 11 bases between the two germline ends. The CDR3 runs 14 residues. The CDR3 nucleotides read TGTGCCAGCAGCCCAGGGTCCTCTAATGAAAAACTGTTTTTT. It is translated as CASSPGSSNEKLFF.

This clone showed up just once. The chain joins TRBV28 to TRBJ2-1; TRBD2 agrees at 9 bases. The CDR3 length is 14 residues. Unmatched junction bases numbered 9, after V lost 8 bases and J lost 7 bases. From germline, CDR1 is MDHEN and CDR2 SYDVKM. The CDR3 region is CASQNSGSYNEQFF. CDR3 bases: TGTGCCAGCCAAAATAGCGGGAGTTATAATGAGCAGTTCTTC.

This rearrangement joins TRBV28 to TRBJ2-1; 12 nucleotides match TRBD2. Germline V CDR1 and CDR2: MDHEN, SYDVKM. This CDR3 spans 15 amino acids. With 3 bases clipped from V and 9 bases from J, the junction kept 6 bases outside the gene matches. Here the CDR3 reads CASSLGLAGLSEQFF. The CDR3 DNA is TGTGCCAGCAGTTTGGGACTAGCGGGTTTAAGTGAGCAGTTCTTC.

The rearrangement uses TRBV27 and TRBJ2-1; D not certain. V was cut by 3 bases and J by 7 bases, with 10 bases left in between. The CDR3 is 13 amino acids. Germline V lookup: CDR1 MNHEY, CDR2 SMNVEV (reference sequence). CDR3 coding DNA: TGTGCCAGCAGTTTTTACAGTGGGAATGAGCAGTTCTTC. Its protein is CASSFYSGNEQFF.

The chain employs TRBV29-1 and TRBJ1-1; D perhaps matches TRBD1 (5 bases). This CDR3 contains 13 residues. Germline V CDR1 and CDR2: SQVTM, ANQGSEA. The V and J ends lost 5 bases and 0 bases respectively, with 10 bases between them. Written as DNA, the CDR3 is TGCAGCGTTCGTAGCAGGGTGAACACTGAAGCTTTCTTT. Its translation: CSVRSRVNTEAFF. Full variable domain (remainder filled in from reference TRBV29-1 and TRBJ1-1): SAVISQKPSRDICQRGTSLTIQCQVDSQVTMMFWYRQQPGQSLTLIATANQGSEATYESGFVIDKFPISRPNLTFSTLTVSNMSPEDSSIYLCSVRSRVNTEAFFGQGTRLTVV.

This clone showed up just once. The chain has TRBV7-6 and TRBJ1-4; 7 bases agree with TRBD1. CDR3 length: 13 residues. The trim removed 11 bases at V and 3 bases at J, leaving 6 bases unmatched. Germline V gives CDR1 SGHVS, CDR2 FNYEAQ. The CDR3 protein is CAVSQGANEKLFF. CDR3 nucleotides: TGTGCCGTTTCTCAGGGGGCTAATGAAAAACTGTTTTTT.

The CDR3 loop is CASSVDRGRGETQYF. CDR3 nucleotides: TGTGCCAGCAGCGTAGACAGGGGGCGCGGAGAGACCCAGTACTTC. V and J are TRBV7-3 and TRBJ2-5, with 10 bases fitting TRBD1. The CDR3 is 15 amino acids. Germline V gene data show CDR1 as SGHTA and CDR2 as FQGTGA. Trimming removed 5 bases from V and 4 bases from J; junction bases left unmatched: 7.

The gene calls are TRBV18 and TRBJ2-5, with 8 bases that match TRBD1. The CDR3 contains 14 residues. With V trimmed by 4 bases and J by 5 bases, 6 bases remained unmatched. Germline assignment: CDR1 KGHSH and CDR2 LQKENI. The CDR3 DNA sequence: TGTGCCAGCTCACACGGGACAGGAGACGAGACCCAGTACTTC. Translating gives CASSHGTGDETQYF.

This clone came up a few times. The gene calls are TRBV27 and TRBJ2-7, with 9 bases identical to TRBD1. The CDR3 covers 16 residues. Unmatched junction bases numbered 10, after V lost 4 bases and J lost 3 bases. Looked up from germline, CDR1 is MNHEY and CDR2 is SMNVEV (reference sequence). CDR3 in amino acids: CASSSARQGVIYEQYF. In DNA form, the CDR3 reads TGTGCCAGCAGTTCCGCGCGACAGGGGGTTATCTACGAGCAGTACTTC.

This clone was counted once. This chain links TRBV19 with TRBJ1-4; 7 bases fit TRBD1. The V gene end was trimmed by 6 bases and the J gene end by 7 bases; junction bases not matched to a gene: 8. CDR1 and CDR2 (germline): LNHDA, SQIVND (reference sequence). The CDR3 runs 14 residues. The CDR3 is CASRVTGVTEKLFF. The CDR3 DNA reads as TGTGCCAGTAGGGTAACAGGGGTAACTGAAAAACTGTTTTTT.

The gene calls are TRBV19 and TRBJ2-1; D is perhaps TRBD2 (5 bases). Germline V gene sequence: CDR1 LNHDA, CDR2 SQIVND (reference sequence). This CDR3 contains 14 residues. V was pared by 0 bases and J by 8 bases, with 11 bases between. CDR3 in amino acids: CASSIEGSWDEQFF. The DNA for the CDR3 is TGTGCCAGTAGTATAGAAGGGAGCTGGGATGAGCAGTTCTTC.

The chain employs TRBV9 and TRBJ2-2, with D possibly TRBD1 on 6 matching bases. Germline CDR1 reads SGDLS; CDR2 reads YYNGEE. Trimming shortened V by 2 bases and J by 7 bases, and 9 bases separated the two germline ends. This CDR3 spans 13 amino acids. The CDR3 loop is CASSVKGGGELFF. The CDR3 DNA is TGTGCCAGCAGCGTTAAAGGGGGCGGGGAGCTGTTTTTT.

J is TRBJ1-2 and V is TRBV19; D remains ambiguous. V was shortened by 4 bases and J by 4 bases, with 10 bases between the two germline ends. In germline, CDR1 is LNHDA, CDR2 SQIVND (reference sequence). CDR3 size: 13 residues. Here the CDR3 reads CASSTGDGYGYTF. CDR3 coding DNA: TGTGCCAGTAGTACCGGAGACGGCTATGGCTACACCTTC.

The chain is built from TRBV18 and TRBJ2-7; 10 nucleotides align to TRBD1. The germline V gene has CDR1 KGHSH and CDR2 LQKENI. V was pared by 3 bases and J by 6 bases, with 8 bases of the junction left unmatched. The CDR3 is 15 amino acids. This chain's CDR3 is CASSPETGGTGEQYF. The CDR3, as DNA: TGTGCCAGCTCACCTGAGACAGGGGGCACGGGCGAGCAGTACTTC. Together with reference TRBV18 and TRBJ2-7, the CDR3 gives the full variable domain: NAGVMQNPRHLVRRRGQEARLRCSPMKGHSHVYWYRQLPEEGLKFMVYLQKENIIDESGMPKERFSAEFPKEGPSILRIQQVVRGDSAAYFCASSPETGGTGEQYFGPGTRLTVT.

The chain couples TRBV28 to TRBJ2-5; 9 positions agree with TRBD2. V lost 9 bases, J lost 2 bases, and 13 bases stayed unmatched. Germline V gene sequence: CDR1 MDHEN, CDR2 SYDVKM. The CDR3 loop spans 16 amino acids. The CDR3 coding sequence is TGTGCCAGTGCAGAGGGCGGGAGGGCGCGGCAAGAGACCCAGTACTTC. Its protein is CASAEGGRARQETQYF.

The rearrangement uses TRBV30 and TRBJ1-5; the D is unclear. The CDR3 is made up of 14 amino acids. The germline V and J ends were trimmed by 1 base and 4 bases, with 11 bases remaining between them. Germline CDR1 reads GTSNPN; CDR2 reads SVGIG (reference sequence). The CDR3 DNA sequence: TGTGCCTGGAGTGAAGATGGAGTTAATCAGCCCCAGCATTTT. Translation gives CAWSEDGVNQPQHF.

The genes are TRBV11-3 and TRBJ2-2; D not resolved. Germline V gives CDR1 SGHNT, CDR2 YENEEA. V lost 8 bases and J 2 bases, leaving 12 bases between the germline ends. The CDR3 is 14 residues long. CDR3 coding DNA: TGTGCCAGCGGGCAACAAACCAACACCGGGGAGCTGTTTTTT. Amino acids: CASGQQTNTGELFF.

The chain uses TRBV6-1 and TRBJ1-5, with D possibly TRBD1 on 6 matching bases. The CDR3 runs 14 residues. The V gene's germline CDR1 is MNHNS and CDR2 SASEGT. Trimming left V 5 bases short and J 3 bases short, with 11 bases between. In DNA, the CDR3 is TGTGCCAGCAGTTTTGGGGGCAACAATCAGCCCCAGCATTTT. This translates into CASSFGGNNQPQHF.

The chain joins TRBV4-3 to TRBJ1-1; D remains ambiguous. Germline-derived CDR1 and CDR2 are LGHNA and YSLEER. The germline V and J ends were trimmed by 2 bases and 0 bases, with 10 bases remaining between them. CDR3 length: 15 amino acids. The CDR3 region is CASSQSFTVNTEAFF. CDR3 DNA: TGCGCCAGCAGCCAATCATTCACGGTGAACACTGAAGCTTTCTTT.

This clone occurred a few times. CDR3 loop: CASSIYEKLFF. The CDR3 region has the DNA TGTGCCAGTAGTATCTATGAAAAACTGTTTTTT. This chain uses TRBV19 with TRBJ1-4; D not resolved. The V gene's germline CDR1 is LNHDA and CDR2 SQIVND (reference sequence). The CDR3 covers 11 residues. Trimming stripped 3 bases from V and 6 bases from J, with 2 bases between.

The chain uses TRBV18 and TRBJ2-7, with TRBD1 matching over 8 bases. This CDR3 spans 15 amino acids. Germline values: CDR1 KGHSH, CDR2 LQKENI. Germline trimming cut 3 bases from V and 0 bases from J; bases unmatched to any gene: 4. As DNA, the CDR3 is TGTGCCAGCTCACCCCGACAGGGGAACTCCTACGAGCAGTACTTC. Its translation: CASSPRQGNSYEQYF.

The chain recombines TRBV7-8 with TRBJ2-1; TRBD2 might be the D (5 bases). CDR1 SGHVS and CDR2 FQNEAQ come from the germline V gene. Trimming took off 4 bases at V and 10 bases at J, with 5 bases between the two ends. The length of the CDR3 is 10 residues. The DNA of the CDR3 is TGTGCCAGCAGCTCGGGAGAGCAGTTCTTC. Its protein product is CASSSGEQFF.

The V gene is TRBV6-6, the J gene TRBJ2-7; perhaps TRBD2 as D (6 bases). This CDR3 is 15 amino acids long. Germline V gene data show CDR1 as MNHNY and CDR2 as SVGAGI (reference sequence). Trimming shortened V by 7 bases and J by 0 bases, and 16 bases separated the two germline ends. DNA of the CDR3: TGTGCCAGCAATGGTCGTGTGACTAGCTCCTACGAGCAGTACTTC. It codes for CASNGRVTSSYEQYF.

This sequence joins TRBV7-9 and TRBJ1-5, with D possibly being TRBD1 (6 bases). The CDR3 consists of 15 residues. V lost 0 bases to trimming and J lost 7 bases, with 13 bases between them. Germline V gives CDR1 SEHNR, CDR2 FQNEAQ (reference sequence). The CDR3 sequence: CASSLAGANGQPQHF. DNA for the CDR3: TGTGCCAGCAGCTTAGCGGGGGCTAACGGGCAGCCCCAGCATTTT.

The J gene is TRBJ2-7, the V gene TRBV27; D perhaps matches TRBD1 (6 bases). In germline, CDR1 is MNHEY, CDR2 SMNVEV (reference sequence). V was pared by 6 bases and J by 0 bases, with 12 bases between. The CDR3 runs to 14 residues. The CDR3 loop is CASRDLTGSYEQYF. Here the CDR3 DNA reads TGTGCCAGCAGAGACTTGACAGGCTCCTACGAGCAGTACTTC.